This T cell receptor (beta chain) was retrieved from a study of blood T cell repertoires in COVID-19. Germline assignment: CDR1 MNHNY and CDR2 SVGAGI (reference sequence). The CDR3 has 17 residues. V was pared by 5 bases and J by 0 bases, with 9 bases of the junction left unmatched. Sequencing was performed with immunoSEQ multiplex PCR; in TCRdb, only in-frame clones are kept and a portion is missing. The sample carries fewer than 110,000 clones, 80% to 95% recorded once. The sample taken for sequencing was peripheral blood. The receptor was derived from a woman in her thirties with acute or convalescent COVID-19. V and J are TRBV6-6 and TRBJ1-2; 10 bases line up with TRBD1. The CDR3 is CASSPRQGALANYGYTF. CDR3 nucleotide sequence: TGTGCCAGCAGTCCACGACAGGGGGCCTTAGCTAACTATGGCTACACCTTC.